These T cell receptor beta chains were read from a single sample in a study of neoadjuvant anti-PD-1 for oral cavity cancer. Assay: immunoSEQ multiplex PCR; the TCRdb copy retains only in-frame clones and omits some. The table includes 84,000 or so clones, approximately 80% detected once. Source: PBMCs, taken before nivolumab (anti-PD-1) treatment. The source is a person aged 35-79 years with oral cavity squamous cell carcinoma. CDR3s include the opening cysteine and the closing phenylalanine or tryptophan. The order of the fields is clone size, J gene, V gene, D gene, CDR3 protein, CDR3 DNA. The D gene is left open where the match is weak. Expanded clones are given a class, and other clones once, few, many or no size at all.

few,TRBJ2-7,TRBV2,TRBD2,CASRVELAGVEEQYF,TGTGCCAGCAGGGTCGAACTAGCGGGAGTGGAAGAGCAGTACTTC
-,TRBJ2-7,TRBV27,TRBD2,CASSLTSGSPEQYF,TGTGCCAGCAGTTTAACTAGCGGGAGCCCCGAGCAGTACTTC
-,TRBJ2-7,TRBV5-4,TRBD1,CASTKTGTGFYEQYF,TGTGCCAGCACCAAGACCGGGACAGGCTTTTACGAGCAGTACTTC
-,TRBJ2-1,TRBV9,TRBD2,CASSVGSGSSYNEQFF,TGTGCCAGCAGCGTAGGTAGCGGGAGCTCCTACAATGAGCAGTTCTTC
-,TRBJ1-1,TRBV6-5,-,CASSRSGRDTEAFF,TGTGCCTCCAGTCGGTCGGGGCGAGACACTGAAGCTTTCTTT
-,TRBJ2-7,TRBV28,TRBD2,CASSESGGTHEQYF,TGTGCCAGCAGTGAAAGCGGGGGAACCCACGAGCAGTACTTC
once,TRBJ1-1,TRBV5-1,-,CASSLRSGNTEAFF,TGCGCCAGCAGCTTGAGGTCGGGGAACACTGAAGCTTTCTTT
-,TRBJ2-3,TRBV6-5,TRBD2,CASSYSGGSNPDTQYF,TGTGCCAGCAGTTACTCGGGCGGGAGCAACCCAGATACGCAGTATTTT
-,TRBJ1-4,TRBV5-6,-,CASSFRGGVNEKLFF,TGTGCCAGCAGCTTTCGGGGTGGTGTTAATGAAAAACTGTTTTTT
-,TRBJ1-2,TRBV27,-,CASSFAENLYGYTF,TGTGCCAGCAGTTTCGCAGAAAACCTCTATGGCTACACCTTC
-,TRBJ1-4,TRBV19,-,CASSTQGTNEKLFF,TGTGCCAGTAGTACCCAGGGGACTAATGAAAAACTGTTTTTT
-,TRBJ2-5,TRBV2,TRBD2,CASASGRETQYF,TGTGCCAGCGCTAGCGGGAGAGAGACCCAGTACTTC
-,TRBJ2-7,TRBV7-8,-,CASSLEYVSYEQYF,TGTGCCAGCAGCTTAGAGTACGTATCCTACGAGCAGTACTTC
-,TRBJ1-1,TRBV6-1,-,CASSEWGGNTEAFF,TGTGCCAGCAGTGAGTGGGGTGGGAACACTGAAGCTTTCTTT
-,TRBJ2-5,TRBV5-1,TRBD1,CASTVTGGAETQYF,TGCGCCAGCACGGTCACAGGGGGCGCCGAGACCCAGTACTTC
few,TRBJ2-7,TRBV18,TRBD1,CASSLLGTGENEQYF,TGTGCCAGCTCACTCCTAGGGACAGGGGAAAACGAGCAGTACTTC
-,TRBJ2-3,TRBV10-3,TRBD2,CAISELAGGRTDTQYF,TGTGCCATCAGTGAGTTGGCGGGAGGGCGGACAGATACGCAGTATTTT
-,TRBJ2-7,TRBV11-2,TRBD2,CASSLAQLGLAGNEQYF,TGTGCCAGCAGCTTAGCCCAACTGGGACTAGCGGGAAACGAGCAGTACTTC
-,TRBJ1-3,TRBV10-3,-,CATEGSGNTIYF,TGTGCCACGGAGGGCTCTGGAAACACCATATATTTT
once,TRBJ2-7,TRBV25-1,TRBD1,CASQERQGASYEQYF,TGTGCCAGTCAAGAGAGACAGGGGGCTTCCTACGAGCAGTACTTC
few,TRBJ2-7,TRBV30,-,CAWSAPFIPTYEQYF,TGTGCCTGGAGTGCACCCTTCATCCCTACCTACGAGCAGTACTTC
-,TRBJ1-4,TRBV5-8,-,CASSLAGQGGEKLFF,TGTGCCAGCAGCTTGGCCGGGCAGGGAGGTGAAAAACTGTTTTTT
-,TRBJ1-2,TRBV5-1,-,CASSLGVSYGYTF,TGCGCCAGCAGCTTGGGCGTCTCGTATGGCTACACCTTC